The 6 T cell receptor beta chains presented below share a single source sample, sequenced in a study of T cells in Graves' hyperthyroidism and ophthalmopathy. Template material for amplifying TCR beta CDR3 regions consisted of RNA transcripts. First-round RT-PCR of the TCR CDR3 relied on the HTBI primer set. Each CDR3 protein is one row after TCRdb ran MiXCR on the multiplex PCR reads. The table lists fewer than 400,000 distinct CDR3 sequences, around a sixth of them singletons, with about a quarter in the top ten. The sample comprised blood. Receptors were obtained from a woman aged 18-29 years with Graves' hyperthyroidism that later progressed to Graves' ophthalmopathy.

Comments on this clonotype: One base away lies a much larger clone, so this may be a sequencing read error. The CDR3 loop is CASSLGFSGRAYNERFF. Written as DNA, the CDR3 is TGTGCCAGCAGCTTAGGCTTTAGCGGGAGGGCCTACAATGAGCGGTTCTTC. This chain connects TRBV7-9 to TRBJ2-1; the match to TRBD2 covers 11 bases. Per germline, CDR1 SEHNR and CDR2 FQNEAQ (reference sequence). This CDR3 comprises 17 residues.

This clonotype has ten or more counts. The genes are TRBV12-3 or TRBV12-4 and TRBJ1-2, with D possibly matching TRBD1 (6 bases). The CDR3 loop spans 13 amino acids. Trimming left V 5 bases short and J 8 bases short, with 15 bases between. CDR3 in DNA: TGTGCCAGCAGTCCGGGGCACAGGGAGGGCTACACCTTC. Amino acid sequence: CASSPGHREGYTF.

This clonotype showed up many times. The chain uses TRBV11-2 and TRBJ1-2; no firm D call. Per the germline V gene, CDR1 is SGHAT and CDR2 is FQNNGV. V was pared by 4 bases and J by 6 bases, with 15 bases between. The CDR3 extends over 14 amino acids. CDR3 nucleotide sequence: TGTGCCAGCAGCTCTACCAAGGGTAGCGATGGCTACACCTTC. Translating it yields CASSSTKGSDGYTF.

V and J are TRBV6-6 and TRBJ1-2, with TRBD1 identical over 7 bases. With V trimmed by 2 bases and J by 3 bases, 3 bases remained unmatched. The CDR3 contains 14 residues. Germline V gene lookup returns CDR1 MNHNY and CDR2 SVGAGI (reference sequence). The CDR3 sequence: CASSYRGPYYGYTF. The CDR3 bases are TGTGCCAGCAGTTACAGGGGGCCGTACTATGGCTACACCTTC.

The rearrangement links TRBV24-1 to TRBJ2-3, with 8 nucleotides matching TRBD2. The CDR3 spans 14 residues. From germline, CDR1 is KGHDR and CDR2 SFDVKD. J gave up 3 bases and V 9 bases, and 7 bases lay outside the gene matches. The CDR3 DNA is TGTGCCACCTACGGGAGGGCGATTACAGATACGCAGTATTTT. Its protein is CATYGRAITDTQYF.

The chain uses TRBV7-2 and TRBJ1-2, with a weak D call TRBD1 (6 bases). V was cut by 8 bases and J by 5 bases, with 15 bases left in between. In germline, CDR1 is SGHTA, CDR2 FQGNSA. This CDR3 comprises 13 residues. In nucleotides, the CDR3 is TGTGCCAGCCGAGGGGACCAGGGGTATGGCTACACCTTC. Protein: CASRGDQGYGYTF.